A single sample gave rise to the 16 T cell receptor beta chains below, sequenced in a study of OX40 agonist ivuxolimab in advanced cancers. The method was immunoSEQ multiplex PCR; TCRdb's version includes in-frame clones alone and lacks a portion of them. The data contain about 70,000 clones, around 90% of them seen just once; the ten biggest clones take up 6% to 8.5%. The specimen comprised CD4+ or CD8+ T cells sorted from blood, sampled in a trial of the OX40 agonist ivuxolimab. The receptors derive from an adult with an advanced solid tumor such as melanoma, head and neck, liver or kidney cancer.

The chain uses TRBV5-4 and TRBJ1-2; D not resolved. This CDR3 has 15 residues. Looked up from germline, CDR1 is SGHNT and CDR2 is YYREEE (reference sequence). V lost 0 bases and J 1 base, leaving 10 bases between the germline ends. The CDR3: CASSLGDTLNYGYTF. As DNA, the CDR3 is TGTGCCAGCAGCTTGGGCGACACGCTTAACTATGGCTACACCTTC.

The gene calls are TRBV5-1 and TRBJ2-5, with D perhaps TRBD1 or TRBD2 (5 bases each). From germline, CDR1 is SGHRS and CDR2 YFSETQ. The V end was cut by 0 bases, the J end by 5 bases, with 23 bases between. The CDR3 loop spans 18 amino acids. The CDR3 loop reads CASSLAGDRPAEWETQYF. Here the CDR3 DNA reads TGCGCCAGCAGCTTGGCTGGGGACCGACCCGCCGAGTGGGAGACCCAGTACTTC.

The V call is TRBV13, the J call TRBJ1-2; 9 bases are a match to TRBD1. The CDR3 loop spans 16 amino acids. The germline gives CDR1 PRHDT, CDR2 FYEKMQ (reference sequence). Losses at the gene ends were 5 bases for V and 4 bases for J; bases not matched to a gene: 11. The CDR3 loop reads CASSPTPSGQGYGYTF. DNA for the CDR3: TGTGCCAGCAGCCCAACCCCCTCGGGACAGGGCTATGGCTACACCTTC. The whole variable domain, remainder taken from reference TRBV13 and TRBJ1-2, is AAGVIQSPRHLIKEKRETATLKCYPIPRHDTVYWYQQGPGQDPQFLISFYEKMQSDKGSIPDRFSAQQFSDYHSELNMSSLELGDSALYFCASSPTPSGQGYGYTFGSGTRLTVV.

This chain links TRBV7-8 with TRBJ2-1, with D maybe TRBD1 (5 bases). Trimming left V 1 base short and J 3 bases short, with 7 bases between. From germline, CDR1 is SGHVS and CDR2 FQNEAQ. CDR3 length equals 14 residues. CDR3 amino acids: CASSLEGFYNEQFF. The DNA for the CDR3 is TGTGCCAGCAGCTTAGAGGGGTTCTACAATGAGCAGTTCTTC.

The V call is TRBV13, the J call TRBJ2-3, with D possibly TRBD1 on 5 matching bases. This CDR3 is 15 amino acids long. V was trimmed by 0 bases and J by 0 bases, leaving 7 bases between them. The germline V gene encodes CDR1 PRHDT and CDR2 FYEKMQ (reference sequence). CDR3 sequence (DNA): TGTGCCAGCAGCTTAGGACAGGATAGCACAGATACGCAGTATTTT. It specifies CASSLGQDSTDTQYF.

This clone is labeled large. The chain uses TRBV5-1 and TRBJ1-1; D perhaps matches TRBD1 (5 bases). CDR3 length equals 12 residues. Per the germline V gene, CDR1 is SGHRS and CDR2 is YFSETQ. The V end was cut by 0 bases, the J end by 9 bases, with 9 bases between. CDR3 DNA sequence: TGCGCCAGCAGCTTGGTTCGGGGCCAAGCTTTCTTT. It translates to CASSLVRGQAFF.

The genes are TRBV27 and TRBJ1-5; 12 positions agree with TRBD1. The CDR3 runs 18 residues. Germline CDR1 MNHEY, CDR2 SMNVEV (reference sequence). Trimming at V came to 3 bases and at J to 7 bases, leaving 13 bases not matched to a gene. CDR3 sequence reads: CASSFLGQGARMGQPQHF. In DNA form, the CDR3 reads TGTGCCAGCAGTTTCTTGGGACAGGGGGCGCGAATGGGACAGCCCCAGCATTTT.

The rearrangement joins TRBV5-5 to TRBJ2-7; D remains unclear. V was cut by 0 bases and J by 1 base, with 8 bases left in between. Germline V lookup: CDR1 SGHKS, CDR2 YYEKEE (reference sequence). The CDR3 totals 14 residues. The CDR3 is CASSLGDTSYEQYF. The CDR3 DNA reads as TGTGCCAGCAGCTTGGGAGATACATCCTACGAGCAGTACTTC.

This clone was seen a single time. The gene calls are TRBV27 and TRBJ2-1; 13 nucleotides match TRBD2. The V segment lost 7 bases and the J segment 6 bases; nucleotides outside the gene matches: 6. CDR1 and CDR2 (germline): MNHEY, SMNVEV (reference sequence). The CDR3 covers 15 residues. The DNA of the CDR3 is TGTGCCAGCACCCTACTAGCGGGGGGGCTCAATGAGCAGTTCTTC. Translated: CASTLLAGGLNEQFF.

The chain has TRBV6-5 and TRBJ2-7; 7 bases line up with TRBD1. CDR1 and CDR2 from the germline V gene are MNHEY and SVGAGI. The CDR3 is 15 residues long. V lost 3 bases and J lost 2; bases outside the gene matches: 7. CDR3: CASSYSTGMPYEQYF. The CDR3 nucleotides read TGTGCCAGCAGTTATTCGACAGGGATGCCCTACGAGCAGTACTTC.

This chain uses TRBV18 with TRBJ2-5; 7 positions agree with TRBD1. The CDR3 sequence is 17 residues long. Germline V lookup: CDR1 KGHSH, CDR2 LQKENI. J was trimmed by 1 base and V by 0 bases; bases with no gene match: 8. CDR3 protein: CASSPPTTGDLQETQYF. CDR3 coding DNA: TGTGCCAGCTCACCACCTACTACAGGGGACCTCCAAGAGACCCAGTACTTC.

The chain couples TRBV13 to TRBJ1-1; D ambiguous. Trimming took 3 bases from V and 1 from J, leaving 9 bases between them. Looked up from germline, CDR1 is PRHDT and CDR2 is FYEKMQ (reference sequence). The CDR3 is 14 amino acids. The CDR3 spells CASSLSRQNTEAFF. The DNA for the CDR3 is TGTGCCAGCAGCTTGTCCCGACAGAACACTGAAGCTTTCTTT.

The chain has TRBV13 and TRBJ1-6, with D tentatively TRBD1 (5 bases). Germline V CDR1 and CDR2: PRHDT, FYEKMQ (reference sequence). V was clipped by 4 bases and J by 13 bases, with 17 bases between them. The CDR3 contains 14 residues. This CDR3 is CASSSTGAVRPLHF. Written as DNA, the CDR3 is TGTGCCAGCAGCTCTACCGGGGCCGTAAGGCCCCTCCACTTT.

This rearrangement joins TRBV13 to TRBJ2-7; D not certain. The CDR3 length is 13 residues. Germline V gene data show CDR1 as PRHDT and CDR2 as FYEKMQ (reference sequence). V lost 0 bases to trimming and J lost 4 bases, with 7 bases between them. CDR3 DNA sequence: TGTGCCAGCAGCTTAGGGCAGCCATACGAGCAGTACTTC. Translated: CASSLGQPYEQYF.

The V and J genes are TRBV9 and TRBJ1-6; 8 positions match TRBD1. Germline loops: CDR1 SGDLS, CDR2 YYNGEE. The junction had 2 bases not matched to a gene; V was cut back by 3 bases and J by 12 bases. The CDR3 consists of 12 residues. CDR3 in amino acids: CASSAGGQPLHF. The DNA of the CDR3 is TGTGCCAGCAGCGCAGGGGGCCAACCCCTCCACTTT.

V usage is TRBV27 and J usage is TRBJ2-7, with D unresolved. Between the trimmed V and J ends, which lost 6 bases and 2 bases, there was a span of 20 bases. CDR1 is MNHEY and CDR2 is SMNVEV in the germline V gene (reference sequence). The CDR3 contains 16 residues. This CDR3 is CASSPSLGEGTYEQYF. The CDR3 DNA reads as TGTGCCAGCAGCCCCTCCCTGGGCGAAGGAACCTACGAGCAGTACTTC.